The T cell receptor (beta chain) under discussion was sequenced for a study of spatial heterogeneity in lung cancer. Looking at the study overall: Across the raw uncorrected reads, a unique TCR and UMI combination was observed, on average, more than ten times. Findings of the study overall: Resection saw ubiquitous expanded tumor TCRs appear in blood more than follow-up did.

The germline V gene encodes CDR1 DFQATT and CDR2 SNEGSKA (reference sequence). The length of the CDR3 is 16 residues. The trim removed 3 bases at V and 4 bases at J, leaving 11 bases unmatched. This clonotype was recorded many times. Its antigen is unidentified. The time point denotes: blood at routine non-recurrence follow-up after resection. Extraction of whole RNA from tumor, nontumor lung or frozen PBMC preceded unsorted sequencing. Individually, TCR cDNA molecules were each labelled with a unique molecular identifier. Using its own MiXCR run on the 5' RACE reads, TCRdb lists one record per CDR3 protein. The table lists tens of thousands of distinct CDR3 sequences, over 5% of them singletons.

The clonotype was recovered from a female donor with early-stage non-small cell lung cancer. This chain joins TRBV20-1 and TRBJ2-5; 10 positions match TRBD1. Material: PBMCs, obtained at follow-up. As DNA, the CDR3 is TGCAGTGCTAGGAGTCCGTGGGACAGGGGAACAGAGACCCAGTACTTC. Its translation is CSARSPWDRGTETQYF.